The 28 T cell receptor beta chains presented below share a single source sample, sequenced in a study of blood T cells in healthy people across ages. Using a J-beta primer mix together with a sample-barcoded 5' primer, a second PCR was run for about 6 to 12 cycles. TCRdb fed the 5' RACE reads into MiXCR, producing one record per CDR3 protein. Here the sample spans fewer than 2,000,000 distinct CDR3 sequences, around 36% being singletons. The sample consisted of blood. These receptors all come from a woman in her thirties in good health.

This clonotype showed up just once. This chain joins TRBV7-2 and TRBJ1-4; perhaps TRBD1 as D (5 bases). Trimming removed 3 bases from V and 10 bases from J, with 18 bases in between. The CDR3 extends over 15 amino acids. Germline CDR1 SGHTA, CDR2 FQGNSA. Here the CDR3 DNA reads TGTGCCAGCAGCTTCTCGGGGCTAATGAGGGGAAAACTGTTTTTT. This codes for CASSFSGLMRGKLFF.

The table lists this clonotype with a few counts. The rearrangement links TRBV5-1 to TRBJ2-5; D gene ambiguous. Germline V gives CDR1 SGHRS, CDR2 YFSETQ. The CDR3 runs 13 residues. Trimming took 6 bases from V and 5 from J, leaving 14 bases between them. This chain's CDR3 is CASTMADAETQYF. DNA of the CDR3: TGCGCCAGCACCATGGCAGATGCCGAGACCCAGTACTTC.

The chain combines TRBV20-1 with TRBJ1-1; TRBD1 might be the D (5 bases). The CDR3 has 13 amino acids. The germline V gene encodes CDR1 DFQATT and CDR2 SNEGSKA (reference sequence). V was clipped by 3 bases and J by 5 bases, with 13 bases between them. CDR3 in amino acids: CSASIPGKTEAFF. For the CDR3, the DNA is TGCAGTGCTAGTATCCCAGGGAAAACTGAAGCTTTCTTT.

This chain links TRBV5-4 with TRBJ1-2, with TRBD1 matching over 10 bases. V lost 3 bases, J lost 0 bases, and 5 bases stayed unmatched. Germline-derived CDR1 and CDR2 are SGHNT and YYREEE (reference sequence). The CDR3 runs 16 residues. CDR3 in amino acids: CASSSPDRGTNYGYTF. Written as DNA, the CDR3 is TGTGCCAGCAGCTCTCCGGACAGGGGGACTAACTATGGCTACACCTTC.

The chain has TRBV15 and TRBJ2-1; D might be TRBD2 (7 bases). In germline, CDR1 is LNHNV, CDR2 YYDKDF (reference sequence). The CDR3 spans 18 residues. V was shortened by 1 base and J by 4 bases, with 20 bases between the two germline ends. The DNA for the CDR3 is TGTGCCACCAGCAGAGCGCCGGGGGGAGCGGGACATTACAATGAGCAGTTCTTC. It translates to CATSRAPGGAGHYNEQFF.

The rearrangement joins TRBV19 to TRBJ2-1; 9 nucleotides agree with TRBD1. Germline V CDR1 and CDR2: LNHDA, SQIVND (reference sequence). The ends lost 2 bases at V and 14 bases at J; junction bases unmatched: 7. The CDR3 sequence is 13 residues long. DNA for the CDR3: TGTGCCAGTAGTATAAGTCCGACAGGGGGGAAGTTCTTC. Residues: CASSISPTGGKFF.

The CDR3 nucleotides read TGTGCCAGCGAGTCGGGCGGTGGAGGGAGGGCCTACAATGAGCAGTTCTTC. Residues: CASESGGGGRAYNEQFF. The chain links TRBV28 to TRBJ2-1; 7 bases match TRBD2. The CDR3 runs to 17 residues. V lost 8 bases to trimming and J lost 2 bases; unmatched junction nucleotides: 15. Germline loops: CDR1 MDHEN, CDR2 SYDVKM.

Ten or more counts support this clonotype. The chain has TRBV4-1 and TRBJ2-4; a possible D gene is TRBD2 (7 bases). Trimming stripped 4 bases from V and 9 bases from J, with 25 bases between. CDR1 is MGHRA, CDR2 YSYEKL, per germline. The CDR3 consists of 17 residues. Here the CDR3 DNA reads TGCGCCAGCAGCCTTAGGGAGGGCAGGGGAGTTGATGGCATTCAGTACTTC. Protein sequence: CASSLREGRGVDGIQYF.

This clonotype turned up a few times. In DNA form, the CDR3 reads TGTGCCATCAGTGAGTCTAGGGAATATGGCTACACCTTC. Its translation is CAISESREYGYTF. The chain combines TRBV10-3 with TRBJ1-2; no reliable D call. The length of the CDR3 is 13 residues. Germline loops: CDR1 ENHRY, CDR2 SYGVKD. Trimming stripped 0 bases from V and 5 bases from J, with 7 bases between.

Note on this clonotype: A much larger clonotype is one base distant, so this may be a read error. The CDR3 spells CATSRGPLEAYDEQFF. The CDR3 DNA is TGTGCCACCAGCAGAGGCCCCCTTGAGGCATACGATGAGCAGTTCTTC. The chain couples TRBV15 to TRBJ2-1, with no clear D. CDR3 length: 16 amino acids. Trimming stripped 1 base from V and 8 bases from J, with 18 bases between. Germline-derived CDR1 and CDR2 are LNHNV and YYDKDF (reference sequence).

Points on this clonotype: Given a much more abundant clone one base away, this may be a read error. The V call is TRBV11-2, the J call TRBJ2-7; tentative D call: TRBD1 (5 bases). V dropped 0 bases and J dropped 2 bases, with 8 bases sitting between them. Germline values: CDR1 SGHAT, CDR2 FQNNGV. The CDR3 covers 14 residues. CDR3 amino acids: CASSLETDTYEQYF. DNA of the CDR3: TGTGCCAGCAGCTTAGAGACAGACACCTACGAGCAGTACTTC.

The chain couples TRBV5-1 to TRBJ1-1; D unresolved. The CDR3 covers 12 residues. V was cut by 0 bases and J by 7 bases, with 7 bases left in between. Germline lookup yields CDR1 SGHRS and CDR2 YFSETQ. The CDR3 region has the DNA TGCGCCAGCAGCTTGGTTGGGAATGAAGCTTTCTTT. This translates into CASSLVGNEAFF. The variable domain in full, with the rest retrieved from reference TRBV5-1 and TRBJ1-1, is KAGVTQTPRYLIKTRGQQVTLSCSPISGHRSVSWYQQTPGQGLQFLFEYFSETQRNKGNFPGRFSGRQFSNSRSEMNVSTLELGDSALYLCASSLVGNEAFFGQGTRLTVV.

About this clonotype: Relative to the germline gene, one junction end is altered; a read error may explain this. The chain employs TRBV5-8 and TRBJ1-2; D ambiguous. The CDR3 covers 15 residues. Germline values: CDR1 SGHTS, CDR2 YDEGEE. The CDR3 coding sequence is TGTGCCAGCAGCTTGGCTGAGGCGGCTAATTATGGCTACACCTTC. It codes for CASSLAEAANYGYTF.

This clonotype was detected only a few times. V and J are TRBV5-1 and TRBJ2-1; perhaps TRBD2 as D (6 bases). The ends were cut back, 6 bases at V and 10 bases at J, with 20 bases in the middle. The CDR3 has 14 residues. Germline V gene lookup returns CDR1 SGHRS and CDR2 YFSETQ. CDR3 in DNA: TGCGCCAGCAACCCCGTGATTGGGCGGGGAGAGCAGTTCTTC. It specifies CASNPVIGRGEQFF.

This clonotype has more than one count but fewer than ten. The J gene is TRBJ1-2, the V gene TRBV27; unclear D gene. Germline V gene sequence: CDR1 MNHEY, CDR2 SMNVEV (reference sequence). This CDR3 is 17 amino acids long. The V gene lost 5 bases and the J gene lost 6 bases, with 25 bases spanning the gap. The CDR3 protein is CASSTHTTAGAKDGYTF. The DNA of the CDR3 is TGTGCCAGCAGTACGCATACCACGGCAGGTGCGAAGGATGGCTACACCTTC.

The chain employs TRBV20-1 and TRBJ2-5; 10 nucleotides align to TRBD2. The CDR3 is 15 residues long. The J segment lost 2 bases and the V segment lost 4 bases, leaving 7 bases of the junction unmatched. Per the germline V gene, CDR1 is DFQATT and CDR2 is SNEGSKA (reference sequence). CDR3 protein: CSAIPIAGGQETQYF. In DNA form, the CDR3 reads TGCAGTGCTATCCCGATAGCGGGGGGTCAAGAGACCCAGTACTTC.

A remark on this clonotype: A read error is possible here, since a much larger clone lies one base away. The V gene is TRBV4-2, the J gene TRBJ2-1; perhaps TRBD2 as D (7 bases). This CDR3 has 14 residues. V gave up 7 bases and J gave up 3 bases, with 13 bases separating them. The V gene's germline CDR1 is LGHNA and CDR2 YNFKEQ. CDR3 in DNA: TGTGCCAGCACCTGGGGGGGCCTCTACAATGAGCAGTTCTTC. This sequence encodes CASTWGGLYNEQFF.

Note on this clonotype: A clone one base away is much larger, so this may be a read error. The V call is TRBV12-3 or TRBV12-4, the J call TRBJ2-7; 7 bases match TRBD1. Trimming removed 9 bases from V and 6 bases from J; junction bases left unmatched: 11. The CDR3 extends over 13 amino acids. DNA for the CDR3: TGTGCCAGTGGCAACAGGGGCTTGGGCGAGCAGTACTTC. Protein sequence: CASGNRGLGEQYF.

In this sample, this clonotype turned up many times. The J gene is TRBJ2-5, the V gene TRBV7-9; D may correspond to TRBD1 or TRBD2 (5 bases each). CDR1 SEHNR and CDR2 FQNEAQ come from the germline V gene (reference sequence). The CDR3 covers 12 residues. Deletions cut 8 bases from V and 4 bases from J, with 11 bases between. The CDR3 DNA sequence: TGTGCCAGCGGACGGGGCGCAGAGACCCAGTACTTC. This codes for CASGRGAETQYF.

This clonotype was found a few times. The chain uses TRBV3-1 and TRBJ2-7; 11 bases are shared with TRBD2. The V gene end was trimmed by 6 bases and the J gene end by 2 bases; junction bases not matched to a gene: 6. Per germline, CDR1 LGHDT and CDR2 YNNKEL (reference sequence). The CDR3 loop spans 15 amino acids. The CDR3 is CASRGMTSGAYEQYF. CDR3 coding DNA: TGTGCCAGCAGAGGGATGACTAGCGGGGCCTACGAGCAGTACTTC.

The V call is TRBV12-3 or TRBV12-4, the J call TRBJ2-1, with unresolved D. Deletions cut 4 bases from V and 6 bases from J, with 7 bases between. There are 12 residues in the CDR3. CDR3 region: CASSYHLNEQFF. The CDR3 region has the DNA TGTGCCAGCAGTTACCACCTCAATGAGCAGTTCTTC.

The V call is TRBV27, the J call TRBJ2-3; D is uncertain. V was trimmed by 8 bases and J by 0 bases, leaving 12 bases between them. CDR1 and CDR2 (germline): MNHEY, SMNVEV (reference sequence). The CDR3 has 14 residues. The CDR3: CASRDVSSTDTQYF. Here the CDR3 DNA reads TGTGCCAGCCGAGACGTATCTAGCACAGATACGCAGTATTTT.

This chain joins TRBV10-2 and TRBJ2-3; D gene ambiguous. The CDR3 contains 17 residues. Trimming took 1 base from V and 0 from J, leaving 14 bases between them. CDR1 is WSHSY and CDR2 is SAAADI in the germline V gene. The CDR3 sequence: CASSEWGATTSTDTQYF. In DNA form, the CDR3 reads TGCGCCAGCAGTGAGTGGGGTGCGACGACTAGCACAGATACGCAGTATTTT.

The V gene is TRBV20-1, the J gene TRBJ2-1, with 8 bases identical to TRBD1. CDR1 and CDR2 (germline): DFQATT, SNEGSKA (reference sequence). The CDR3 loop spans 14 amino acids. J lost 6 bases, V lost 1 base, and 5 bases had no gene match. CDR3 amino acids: CSARGQGAGNEQFF. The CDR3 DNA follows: TGCAGTGCTAGAGGGCAGGGGGCGGGCAATGAGCAGTTCTTC.

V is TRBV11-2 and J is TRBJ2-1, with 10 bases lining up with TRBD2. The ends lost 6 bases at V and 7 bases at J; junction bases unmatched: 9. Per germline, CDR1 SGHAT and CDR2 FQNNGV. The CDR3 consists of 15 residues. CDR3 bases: TGTGCCAGCAGTTATCTAGCGGGGGTACTGAATGAGCAGTTCTTC. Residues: CASSYLAGVLNEQFF.

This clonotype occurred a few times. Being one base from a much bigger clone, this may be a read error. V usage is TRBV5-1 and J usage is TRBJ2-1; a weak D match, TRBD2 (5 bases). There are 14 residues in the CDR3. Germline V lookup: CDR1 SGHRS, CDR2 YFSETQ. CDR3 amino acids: CANSPPRARNEQFF. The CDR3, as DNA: TGCGCCAACAGCCCTCCGAGGGCCAGGAATGAGCAGTTCTTC.

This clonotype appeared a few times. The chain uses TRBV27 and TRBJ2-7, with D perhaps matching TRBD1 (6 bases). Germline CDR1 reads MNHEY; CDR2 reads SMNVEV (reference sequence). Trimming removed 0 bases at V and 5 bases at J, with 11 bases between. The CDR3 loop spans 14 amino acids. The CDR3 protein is CASSLSPGADEQYF. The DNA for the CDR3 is TGTGCCAGCAGTTTATCCCCAGGGGCAGACGAGCAGTACTTC.

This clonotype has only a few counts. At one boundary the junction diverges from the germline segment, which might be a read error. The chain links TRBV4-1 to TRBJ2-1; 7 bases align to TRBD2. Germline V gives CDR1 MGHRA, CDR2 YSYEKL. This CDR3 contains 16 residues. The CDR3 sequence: CAGSPPGLPLYNEQFF. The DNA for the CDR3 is TGCGCCGGCAGCCCGCCGGGACTACCACTTTACAATGAGCAGTTCTTC.